This entry is about one TCR beta chain. Its specificity is not known. This record comes from a study of blood T cells in healthy people across ages. The donors, healthy Caucasians from Russia, were aged about 6 to 95. Per sample, a minimum of 6.5 million PBMCs were isolated. The germline V and J ends were trimmed by 9 bases and 3 bases, with 19 bases remaining between them. Germline V lookup: CDR1 SGDLS, CDR2 YYNGEE. This CDR3 comprises 15 residues. Whole-study findings and limits: Across samples, TCR beta diversity tracked strongly with naive T cell percentage.

With a J-beta primer mix and a sample-barcoded 5' primer, a second PCR ran about 6 to 11 cycles. TCRdb reprocessed the 5' RACE reads with MiXCR, giving one entry per CDR3 protein. The sample includes 1.5 million to 1.8 million distinct CDR3 sequences, under 55% of them seen just once. Sequenced sample: blood. V gene TRBV9 combines with J gene TRBJ1-5; D is possibly TRBD1 (6 bases). This receptor was obtained from a woman between 18 and 29 years old in good health. The CDR3 nucleotides are TGTGCCAACAATTCGAGGGGGGATTTCAATCAGCCCCAGCATTTT. Protein sequence: CANNSRGDFNQPQHF. The full variable domain, with the rest looked up from reference TRBV9 and TRBJ1-5, is DSGVTQTPKHLITATGQRVTLRCSPRSGDLSVYWYQQSLDQGLQFLIQYYNGEERAKGNILERFSAQQFPDLHSELNLSSLELGDSALYFCANNSRGDFNQPQHFGDGTRLSIL.